This record looks at one T cell receptor (beta chain) sequence and its context. The data belong to a study of blood T cell repertoires in COVID-19. The data were produced by immunoSEQ multiplex PCR, yet TCRdb's version contains in-frame clones alone and is incomplete. Altogether about 270,000 clones are present, approximately 90% being singletons, with the ten largest covering less than 3%. Source material: PBMCs or T cells enriched from blood (not recorded which). This TCR came from a woman aged 45-60 years who had recovered from COVID-19.

The CDR3 reads CASSLVGGGLTDTQYF. The CDR3 DNA is TGTGCCAGCAGCTTAGTAGGCGGGGGCCTTACAGATACGCAGTATTTT. This chain connects TRBV11-2 to TRBJ2-3; D possibly corresponds to TRBD2 (7 bases). This CDR3 spans 16 amino acids. Germline-derived CDR1 and CDR2 are SGHAT and FQNNGV. Trimming stripped 1 base from V and 3 bases from J, with 14 bases between.